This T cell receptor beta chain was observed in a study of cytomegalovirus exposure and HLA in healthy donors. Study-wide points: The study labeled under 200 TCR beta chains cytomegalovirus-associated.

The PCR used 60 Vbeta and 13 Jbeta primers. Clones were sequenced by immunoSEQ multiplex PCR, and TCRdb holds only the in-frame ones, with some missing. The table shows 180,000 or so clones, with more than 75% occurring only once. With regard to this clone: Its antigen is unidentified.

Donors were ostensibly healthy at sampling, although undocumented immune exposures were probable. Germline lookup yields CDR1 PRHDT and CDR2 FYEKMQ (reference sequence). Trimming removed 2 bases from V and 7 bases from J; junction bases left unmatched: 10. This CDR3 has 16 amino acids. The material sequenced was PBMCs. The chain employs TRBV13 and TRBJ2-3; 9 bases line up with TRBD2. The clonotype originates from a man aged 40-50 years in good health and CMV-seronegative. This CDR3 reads CASSLPPAGGMYTQYF. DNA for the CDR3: TGTGCCAGCAGCTTACCCCCAGCGGGGGGTATGTATACGCAGTATTTT.